The 5 T cell receptor beta chains given below trace back to one sample, sequenced in a study of blood T cell repertoires in COVID-19. TCRdb's table, derived via immunoSEQ multiplex PCR, lists solely in-frame clones and lacks some. The table records 60,000 to 90,000 clones, 84% of them present only once. The sample comprised peripheral blood. The receptor source for this set is a man in his fifties with acute or convalescent COVID-19.

The V gene is TRBV6-1, the J gene TRBJ1-3; D unresolved. Between the trimmed V and J ends, which lost 3 bases and 0 bases, there was a span of 9 bases. The CDR3 length is 15 residues. CDR1 and CDR2 from the germline V gene are MNHNS and SASEGT. CDR3 nucleotide sequence: TGTGCCAGCAGTGATGGCCCTGGCTCTGGAAACACCATATATTTT. Amino acid sequence: CASSDGPGSGNTIYF.

The V gene is TRBV5-1, the J gene TRBJ2-7; TRBD1 matches 10 bases. Germline trimming cut 3 bases from V and 3 bases from J; bases unmatched to any gene: 3. The CDR3 spans 14 residues. Germline CDR1 reads SGHRS; CDR2 reads YFSETQ. The DNA for the CDR3 is TGCGCCAGCAGCTCGGGACAGGGGATCTACGAGCAGTACTTC. This encodes CASSSGQGIYEQYF.

The CDR3 region is CASSTPGTARYEQYF. DNA for the CDR3: TGTGCCAGTAGTACCCCAGGGACAGCCAGGTACGAGCAGTACTTC. This chain links TRBV19 with TRBJ2-7, with 7 bases that match TRBD1. V trimming: 4 bases; J trimming: 4 bases; junction bases outside the gene matches: 10. The V gene's germline CDR1 is LNHDA and CDR2 SQIVND (reference sequence). There are 15 residues in the CDR3.

This clone was counted a single time. The V call is TRBV30, the J call TRBJ2-7, with 7 bases lining up with TRBD2. This CDR3 has 13 amino acids. Germline-derived CDR1 and CDR2 are GTSNPN and SVGIG (reference sequence). Trimming removed 4 bases from V and 5 bases from J; junction bases left unmatched: 8. The chain's CDR3 is CAWNLKGGDEQYF. The DNA for the CDR3 is TGTGCCTGGAATTTGAAGGGAGGGGACGAGCAGTACTTC.

The chain joins TRBV7-2 to TRBJ2-7; D perhaps matches TRBD1 (6 bases). The V end was cut by 1 base, the J end by 5 bases, with 15 bases between. The germline gives CDR1 SGHTA, CDR2 FQGNSA. This CDR3 region has 15 residues. The CDR3 is CASSLVLGASDEQYF. Here the CDR3 DNA reads TGTGCCAGCAGCTTAGTTCTGGGGGCAAGCGACGAGCAGTACTTC.